A single sample is the source of the 5 T cell receptor beta chains below, sequenced in a study of blood T cells in healthy people across ages. With a J-beta primer mix and a sample-barcoded 5' primer, a second PCR ran about 7 to 12 cycles. TCRdb re-derived calls from the 5' RACE reads in MiXCR, one entry per CDR3 protein. The repertoire includes fewer than 800,000 distinct CDR3 sequences, approximately 50% of them detected once, and around 32% sits in the top ten. Source material: blood. These receptors were collected from a woman aged 60-75 years in good health.

The chain has TRBV12-3 or TRBV12-4 and TRBJ2-7, with a tentative D call TRBD1 (5 bases). The J call may be in error: the DNA end matches TRBJ2-5 better. This CDR3 spans 13 amino acids. CDR3 residues: CASSRQWAETQYF. The CDR3 DNA is TGTGCCAGCAGCCGACAGTGGGCAGAGACCCAGTACTTC.

The chain is built from TRBV7-2 and TRBJ2-1; 7 nucleotides line up with TRBD2. With 3 bases clipped from V and 4 bases from J, the junction kept 12 bases outside the gene matches. CDR1 and CDR2 (germline): SGHTA, FQGNSA. This CDR3 has 17 residues. In nucleotides, the CDR3 is TGTGCCAGCAGCTTTACGGGCTCTAGCGGTCCGTACAATGAGCAGTTCTTC. This gives the protein CASSFTGSSGPYNEQFF.

This chain connects TRBV20-1 to TRBJ1-2, with D perhaps TRBD1 (6 bases). Trimming pared 0 bases from V and 8 bases from J, leaving 16 bases between. Per the germline V gene, CDR1 is DFQATT and CDR2 is SNEGSKA (reference sequence). CDR3 length equals 14 residues. CDR3 loop: CSARDPRGQWGYTF. CDR3 DNA sequence: TGCAGTGCTAGAGATCCCAGGGGACAATGGGGCTACACCTTC.

The chain employs TRBV29-1 and TRBJ1-4; no clear D gene. V was cut by 4 bases and J by 4 bases, with 7 bases left in between. Germline V gene data show CDR1 as SQVTM and CDR2 as ANQGSEA. CDR3 length equals 12 residues. The CDR3 is CSVASFNEKLFF. The CDR3 DNA reads TGCAGCGTTGCGAGTTTTAATGAAAAACTGTTTTTT.

This clonotype was detected a few times. The CDR3 nucleotides read TGCAGTGCTAGTTGGCTAGCGGGGGGTCTTGGTGAGACCCAGTACTTC. It yields the protein CSASWLAGGLGETQYF. V is TRBV20-1 and J is TRBJ2-5, with 11 bases aligning to TRBD2. The V gene end was trimmed by 3 bases and the J gene end by 5 bases; junction bases not matched to a gene: 11. This CDR3 has 16 residues. Germline lookup yields CDR1 DFQATT and CDR2 SNEGSKA (reference sequence).